This T cell receptor (beta chain) comes out of a study of T-cell memory formation after mild COVID-19. This clonotype was counted ten times or more. Antigen specificity is unknown. Findings of the study overall: Cross-reactive memory appears to have joined, as suggested by some responding clones showing up in pre-infection memory.

TCRdb re-called the 5' RACE reads through MiXCR, storing one row per CDR3 protein. This table holds roughly 370,000 distinct CDR3 sequences, about a sixth found once. V dropped 6 bases and J dropped 2 bases, with 10 bases sitting between them. The CDR3 is 13 residues long. The TCR originated in a man younger than 30 who had mild COVID-19 (a few samples of this study predate the infection). Cell type and time point are not known. The V call is TRBV12-3 or TRBV12-4, the J call TRBJ2-5; no clear D. The specimen sequenced was PBMCs or a T cell subset sorted from them (not recorded which). CDR3 DNA sequence: TGTGCCAGCAGGCTCAACGGGCAAGAGACCCAGTACTTC. This translates into CASRLNGQETQYF.